Below are 13 T cell receptor beta chains sequenced from a single sample in a study of blood T cell repertoires in COVID-19. Libraries were prepared by immunoSEQ multiplex PCR; TCRdb keeps only in-frame clonotypes and omits some of them. The sample includes 31,000 or so clones, about nine tenths of them seen just once. Sample: peripheral blood. The receptors were sampled from a human donor with active COVID-19. The donor label of this sample is uncertain.

The rearrangement joins TRBV7-9 to TRBJ2-7; 8 bases agree with TRBD2. V lost 5 bases and J lost 3; bases outside the gene matches: 3. This CDR3 comprises 13 residues. Germline CDR1 and CDR2: SEHNR and FQNEAQ (reference sequence). As DNA, the CDR3 is TGTGCCAGCAGCCAGGGACTAGTCTACGAGCAGTACTTC. Translation gives CASSQGLVYEQYF. Together with reference TRBV7-9 and TRBJ2-7, the CDR3 gives the full variable domain: DTGVSQNPRHKITKRGQNVTFRCDPISEHNRLYWYRQTLGQGPEFLTYFQNEAQLEKSRLLSDRFSAERPKGSFSTLEIQRTEQGDSAMYLCASSQGLVYEQYFGPGTRLTVT.

The V call is TRBV10-3, the J call TRBJ2-7, with TRBD2 identical over 7 bases. The CDR3 totals 14 residues. With V trimmed by 3 bases and J by 6 bases, 8 bases remained unmatched. CDR1 is ENHRY, CDR2 SYGVKD, per germline. The CDR3 sequence is CAISEGQGGFEQYF. In DNA form, the CDR3 reads TGTGCCATCAGTGAAGGGCAGGGAGGGTTCGAGCAGTACTTC.

The J gene is TRBJ1-2, the V gene TRBV4-1; D is undetermined. V lost 3 bases and J lost 9, with 20 bases in between. CDR3 length: 15 amino acids. Germline CDR1 MGHRA, CDR2 YSYEKL. CDR3 sequence reads: CASSQHLAGLGSYTF. DNA for the CDR3: TGCGCCAGCAGCCAGCACCTGGCGGGGTTAGGGAGCTACACCTTC.

V is TRBV2 and J is TRBJ2-2, with D maybe TRBD1 (6 bases). CDR3 size: 15 residues. CDR1 and CDR2 (germline): SNHLY, FYNNEI. V dropped 2 bases and J dropped 7 bases, with 14 bases sitting between them. The CDR3: CASSETGLSGGELFF. CDR3 bases: TGTGCCAGCAGTGAAACAGGGTTGTCGGGCGGGGAGCTGTTTTTT. Full variable domain (missing parts from reference TRBV2 and TRBJ2-2): EPEVTQTPSHQVTQMGQEVILRCVPISNHLYFYWYRQILGQKVEFLVSFYNNEISEKSEIFDDQFSVERPDGSNFTLKIRSTKLEDSAMYFCASSETGLSGGELFFGEGSRLTVL.

CDR3 sequence: CASSDYRRDGYTF. As DNA, the CDR3 is TGTGCCAGCAGTGATTATCGGAGGGATGGCTACACCTTC. V gene TRBV2 combines with J gene TRBJ1-2; D unclear. There are 13 residues in the CDR3. Germline values: CDR1 SNHLY, CDR2 FYNNEI. Trimming removed 3 bases at V and 6 bases at J, with 11 bases between. Full variable domain (missing parts from reference TRBV2 and TRBJ1-2): EPEVTQTPSHQVTQMGQEVILRCVPISNHLYFYWYRQILGQKVEFLVSFYNNEISEKSEIFDDQFSVERPDGSNFTLKIRSTKLEDSAMYFCASSDYRRDGYTFGSGTRLTVV.

The DNA for the CDR3 is TGTGCCACCAGTGATGGGACAGGGTCGACCTCTGGGGCCAACGTCCTGACTTTC. It yields the protein CATSDGTGSTSGANVLTF. This chain joins TRBV24-1 and TRBJ2-6, with TRBD1 identical over 9 bases. V lost 3 bases, J lost 0 bases, and 5 bases stayed unmatched. The germline V gene has CDR1 KGHDR and CDR2 SFDVKD. This CDR3 is built from 18 residues.

In its sample, this clone was seen once. The chain recombines TRBV7-8 with TRBJ2-7, with 7 bases fitting TRBD1. The CDR3 totals 14 residues. The junction had 7 bases not matched to a gene; V was cut back by 5 bases and J by 3 bases. CDR1 SGHVS and CDR2 FQNEAQ come from the germline V gene. CDR3: CASSVGTAIYEQYF. In DNA form, the CDR3 reads TGTGCCAGCAGCGTCGGGACAGCAATCTACGAGCAGTACTTC.

The chain has TRBV19 and TRBJ2-5; 13 positions agree with TRBD2. J was trimmed by 5 bases and V by 5 bases; bases with no gene match: 5. Germline V gene sequence: CDR1 LNHDA, CDR2 SQIVND (reference sequence). The CDR3 is 15 amino acids. CDR3 sequence: CASSLGLAGVETQYF. CDR3 bases: TGTGCCAGTAGTCTAGGACTAGCGGGAGTTGAGACCCAGTACTTC.

This clone was found once. The genes are TRBV11-3 and TRBJ2-7; D is possibly TRBD1 (5 bases). V lost 5 bases and J lost 0, with 11 bases in between. The CDR3 length is 14 residues. CDR1 is SGHNT, CDR2 YENEEA, per germline. The CDR3 reads CASSQGRASYEQYF. CDR3 DNA sequence: TGTGCCAGCAGCCAAGGCAGGGCCTCCTACGAGCAGTACTTC.

DNA of the CDR3: TGTGCCAGTAGTAGGACTAGCGGGACCCCCTACAATGAGCAGTTCTTC. Translation gives CASSRTSGTPYNEQFF. This rearrangement joins TRBV19 to TRBJ2-1, with 12 bases aligning to TRBD2. CDR3 length: 16 amino acids. J gave up 2 bases and V 4 bases, and 3 bases lay outside the gene matches. In germline, CDR1 is LNHDA, CDR2 SQIVND (reference sequence).

The genes are TRBV7-2 and TRBJ2-3, with D tentatively TRBD2 (6 bases). Deletions cut 4 bases from V and 3 bases from J, with 17 bases between. This CDR3 has 16 residues. Germline lookup yields CDR1 SGHTA and CDR2 FQGNSA. CDR3 nucleotide sequence: TGTGCCAGCAGCTCCGCTGGTAGCGGAGTTACAGATACGCAGTATTTT. Its protein is CASSSAGSGVTDTQYF.

The V gene is TRBV24-1, the J gene TRBJ2-3; D uncertain. V was clipped by 0 bases and J by 7 bases, with 10 bases between them. The CDR3 runs 14 residues. Germline V gives CDR1 KGHDR, CDR2 SFDVKD. The CDR3 region is CATSDLVSPNTQYF. The CDR3 region has the DNA TGTGCCACCAGTGATTTGGTTAGCCCGAATACGCAGTATTTT.

V is TRBV19 and J is TRBJ1-3; perhaps TRBD1 as D (5 bases). The CDR3 loop spans 16 amino acids. The germline V gene encodes CDR1 LNHDA and CDR2 SQIVND (reference sequence). The ends were cut back, 10 bases at V and 4 bases at J, with 23 bases in the middle. CDR3 sequence: CATKGAGGILGNTIYF. CDR3 nucleotide sequence: TGTGCCACCAAAGGGGCAGGTGGAATCTTGGGAAACACCATATATTTT.